The 22 T cell receptor beta chains reported below all come from one sample, sequenced in a study of response to subunit inactivated influenza vaccine. TCRdb re-analysed the RT-PCR reads in MiXCR, keeping a single row per CDR3 protein. The table includes some 850,000 distinct CDR3 sequences, about 18% detected once. Sequencing used PBMCs from blood, obtained more than 4 days after vaccination. The receptor source for this set is a man between 50 and 59 years old who received an inactivated influenza vaccine.

This clonotype has more than one count but fewer than ten. This sequence joins TRBV6-2 or TRBV6-3 and TRBJ2-3; unclear D gene. Trimming pared 6 bases from V and 3 bases from J, leaving 22 bases between. Looked up from germline, CDR1 is MNHEY and CDR2 is SVGEGT. The CDR3 spans 17 residues. CDR3 bases: TGTGCCAGCAGAAAGGACCGACCGGTAGCAAAGACAGATACGCAGTATTTT. It encodes CASRKDRPVAKTDTQYF.

This clonotype came up a few times. One junction end does not reproduce the germline sequence, and a read error may be involved. This rearrangement joins TRBV7-2 to TRBJ2-1; D is possibly TRBD2 (6 bases). The V gene's germline CDR1 is SGHTA and CDR2 FQGNSA. This CDR3 spans 14 amino acids. The CDR3 nucleotides read TGTGCCAGCAGCCTAGCGAGGCATTCAATTGAGCAGTTCTTC. This sequence encodes CASSLARHSIEQFF. The whole variable domain, remainder taken from reference TRBV7-2 and TRBJ2-1, is GAGVSQSPSNKVTEKGKDVELRCDPISGHTALYWYRQSLGQGLEFLIYFQGNSAPDKSGLPSDRFSAERTGGSVSTLTIQRTQQEDSAVYLCASSLARHSIEQFFGPGTRLTVL.

This clonotype was recorded at least ten times. V and J are TRBV7-3 and TRBJ1-5; weak D call: TRBD1 (5 bases). The V end was cut by 7 bases, the J end by 5 bases, with 12 bases between. Germline V gives CDR1 SGHTA, CDR2 FQGTGA. The CDR3 consists of 13 residues. The CDR3 reads CASTKDRHQPQHF. CDR3 sequence (DNA): TGTGCCAGCACCAAAGACAGACATCAGCCCCAGCATTTT.

The rearrangement joins TRBV6-5 to TRBJ2-1; 9 nucleotides match TRBD2. Trimming took 4 bases from V and 8 from J; bases not matched to a gene: 12. Germline CDR1 MNHEY, CDR2 SVGAGI. This CDR3 has 16 amino acids. The CDR3: CASSSPGLAARYEQFF. CDR3 bases: TGTGCCAGCAGTTCCCCGGGACTAGCCGCGCGGTATGAGCAGTTCTTC.

The J gene is TRBJ2-1, the V gene TRBV11-2, with D hard to call. The CDR3 length is 17 residues. The V gene's germline CDR1 is SGHAT and CDR2 FQNNGV. Trimming stripped 0 bases from V and 9 bases from J, with 21 bases between. The CDR3 DNA sequence: TGTGCCAGCAGCTTAGAGGACCCATTTAGCCTCTTAAGTGAGCAGTTCTTC. It translates to CASSLEDPFSLLSEQFF. Using reference TRBV11-2 and TRBJ2-1 for the parts outside the CDR3, the full variable domain is EAGVAQSPRYKIIEKRQSVAFWCNPISGHATLYWYQQILGQGPKLLIQFQNNGVVDDSQLPKDRFSAERLKGVDSTLKIQPAKLEDSAVYLCASSLEDPFSLLSEQFFGPGTRLTVL.

This clonotype turned up a few times. This chain uses TRBV4-3 with TRBJ2-2; D is unclear. Germline V lookup: CDR1 LGHNA, CDR2 YSLEER. Trimming cost V 2 bases and J 4 bases, with 14 bases left between them. The CDR3 is 16 amino acids. CDR3: CASSQTYPVATGELFF. For the CDR3, the DNA is TGCGCCAGCAGCCAAACGTATCCCGTTGCCACCGGGGAGCTGTTTTTT.

This clonotype has a handful of counts. The V gene is TRBV7-6, the J gene TRBJ2-3; D is perhaps TRBD1 (5 bases). Germline V gene data show CDR1 as SGHVS and CDR2 as FNYEAQ. The ends were cut back, 5 bases at V and 0 bases at J, with 9 bases in the middle. The CDR3 has 14 residues. CDR3 sequence (DNA): TGTGCCAGCAGCAGACAGCCTAGCACAGATACGCAGTATTTT. It is translated as CASSRQPSTDTQYF.

V and J are TRBV9 and TRBJ2-3, with 7 nucleotides matching TRBD2. The CDR3 spans 16 residues. Germline CDR1 reads SGDLS; CDR2 reads YYNGEE. Germline trimming cut 0 bases from V and 1 base from J; bases unmatched to any gene: 5. CDR3 sequence: CASSVEAGTRTDTQYF. CDR3 in DNA: TGTGCCAGCAGCGTAGAAGCGGGGACCCGCACAGATACGCAGTATTTT.

This sequence joins TRBV21-1 and TRBJ2-6; the table assigns TRBD1, which was not confirmed against the DNA. TRBV21-1 is a pseudogene. CDR3 length: 19 residues. Here the CDR3 reads CASSKGKGRGSSGANVLTF. The DNA of the CDR3 is TGTGCCAGCAGCAAAGGTAAAGGCCGGGGGAGCTCTGGGGCCAACGTCCTGACTTTC.

V gene TRBV20-1 combines with J gene TRBJ1-1, with 9 bases lining up with TRBD1. The CDR3 is made up of 14 amino acids. Germline V gene sequence: CDR1 DFQATT, CDR2 SNEGSKA (reference sequence). The V segment lost 3 bases and the J segment 1 base; nucleotides outside the gene matches: 3. CDR3 in amino acids: CSARGQGPNTEAFF. The CDR3 nucleotides are TGCAGTGCTAGGGGACAGGGTCCGAACACTGAAGCTTTCTTT.

The chain has TRBV6-2 or TRBV6-3 and TRBJ1-5; 11 positions agree with TRBD1. The V segment lost 0 bases and the J segment 3 bases; nucleotides outside the gene matches: 4. Germline CDR1 and CDR2: MNHEY and SVGEGT. This CDR3 has 17 residues. The CDR3 loop reads CASSYSRTGGNNQPQHF. The DNA of the CDR3 is TGTGCCAGCAGTTACTCGAGGACAGGGGGCAACAATCAGCCCCAGCATTTT.

The chain links TRBV7-2 to TRBJ1-4; unclear D gene. The CDR3 extends over 12 amino acids. Germline CDR1 reads SGHTA; CDR2 reads FQGNSA. The V gene lost 1 base and the J gene lost 11 bases, with 8 bases spanning the gap. For the CDR3, the DNA is TGTGCCAGCAGCTTAGGTGCCAGGAAACTGTTTTTT. Translated, it gives CASSLGARKLFF.

This clonotype was counted between two and nine times. The chain recombines TRBV28 with TRBJ2-3; D is undetermined. From germline, CDR1 is MDHEN and CDR2 SYDVKM. Deletions cut 5 bases from V and 4 bases from J, with 13 bases between. The CDR3 contains 14 residues. Written as DNA, the CDR3 is TGTGCCAGCAGTCTTGCACCAGCTTCAGATACGCAGTATTTT. It codes for CASSLAPASDTQYF.

Only a few counts were recorded for this clonotype. This chain links TRBV7-6 with TRBJ2-5; 12 bases line up with TRBD1. The ends lost 5 bases at V and 2 bases at J; junction bases unmatched: 12. Germline loops: CDR1 SGHVS, CDR2 FNYEAQ. CDR3 size: 18 residues. The CDR3 sequence is CASSRLGTGGVGQETQYF. The CDR3 bases are TGTGCCAGCAGCCGCCTCGGGACAGGGGGCGTAGGGCAAGAGACCCAGTACTTC. Variable domain in full (rest from reference TRBV7-6 and TRBJ2-5): GAGVSQSPRYKVTKRGQDVALRCDPISGHVSLYWYRQALGQGPEFLTYFNYEAQQDKSGLPNDRFSAERPEGSISTLTIQRTEQRDSAMYRCASSRLGTGGVGQETQYFGPGTRLLVL.

This clonotype was observed a few times. The chain recombines TRBV27 with TRBJ1-5; D is possibly TRBD1 (6 bases). This CDR3 has 14 amino acids. The V end lost 5 bases, the J end lost 3 bases, and 11 bases lay between the germline ends. CDR1 and CDR2 (germline): MNHEY, SMNVEV (reference sequence). The CDR3 nucleotides read TGTGCCAGCAGTACACGACAGGACAATCAGCCCCAGCATTTT. It is translated as CASSTRQDNQPQHF.

This rearrangement joins TRBV6-2 or TRBV6-3 to TRBJ2-4; D assignment may be TRBD1 or TRBD2 (6 bases each). CDR1 and CDR2 from the germline V gene are MNHEY and SVGEGT. This CDR3 has 16 amino acids. V lost 0 bases and J lost 4, with 13 bases in between. The CDR3 is CASSYSRDKQKNIQYF. The DNA of the CDR3 is TGTGCCAGCAGTTACTCGCGGGACAAACAGAAAAACATTCAGTACTTC.

The chain combines TRBV30 with TRBJ1-2, with a weak D call TRBD1 (5 bases). CDR1 and CDR2 (germline): GTSNPN, SVGIG (reference sequence). Trimming removed 3 bases at V and 3 bases at J, with 8 bases between. CDR3 length equals 12 residues. This CDR3 reads CAWSRDHYGYTF. The CDR3 DNA sequence: TGTGCCTGGAGCAGGGATCACTATGGCTACACCTTC.

The sample holds a few counts of this clonotype. This may be a read error, as it is one base from a much larger clone. The chain is built from TRBV24-1 and TRBJ2-5, with D unresolved. The V end was cut by 0 bases, the J end by 7 bases, with 2 bases between. This CDR3 spans 11 amino acids. The germline V gene has CDR1 KGHDR and CDR2 SFDVKD. CDR3 residues: CATSDLVTQYF. The CDR3 DNA reads as TGTGCCACCAGTGATTTGGTGACCCAGTACTTC.

This chain uses TRBV27 with TRBJ2-1; 8 bases line up with TRBD2. The CDR3 is 17 amino acids. V lost 3 bases, J lost 2 bases, and 9 bases stayed unmatched. CDR1 and CDR2 (germline): MNHEY, SMNVEV (reference sequence). In DNA, the CDR3 is TGTGCCAGCAGTTTTGCGGGGGGCCCAATGGCCTACAATGAGCAGTTCTTC. Its protein product is CASSFAGGPMAYNEQFF.

This clonotype was seen repeatedly, ten times or more. The V and J genes are TRBV4-2 and TRBJ2-7; TRBD1 agrees at 7 bases. J lost 3 bases, V lost 4 bases, and 9 bases had no gene match. The CDR3 covers 15 residues. The germline V gene has CDR1 LGHNA and CDR2 YNFKEQ. CDR3 region: CASSPIVDRDYEQYF. DNA of the CDR3: TGTGCCAGCAGCCCTATCGTCGACAGGGACTACGAGCAGTACTTC.

This clonotype has only a few counts. The chain joins TRBV6-1 to TRBJ2-7; 10 bases map to TRBD1. With 7 bases clipped from V and 2 bases from J, the junction kept 5 bases outside the gene matches. CDR1 is MNHNS, CDR2 SASEGT, per germline. CDR3 length: 14 amino acids. This chain's CDR3 is CASNRGQGAYEQYF. DNA of the CDR3: TGTGCCAGCAACCGAGGACAGGGGGCCTACGAGCAGTACTTC.

The chain joins TRBV6-2 or TRBV6-3 to TRBJ2-2; weak D call: TRBD1 (6 bases). V was clipped by 6 bases and J by 1 base, with 12 bases between them. Germline CDR1 reads MNHEY; CDR2 reads SVGEGT. The CDR3 spans 15 residues. In DNA, the CDR3 is TGTGCCAGCAGACCACACAGGGAGAACACCGGGGAGCTGTTTTTT. Residues: CASRPHRENTGELFF.